Shown below are 20 T cell receptor beta chains from a single sample sequenced in a study of shared clonotypes between healthy human individuals. CD45RO-negative, CCR7-positively selected cells formed the naive CD8 fraction, excluding terminally differentiated effector memory CD45RA+ cells. Produced via immunoSEQ multiplex PCR; TCRdb's table is partial and in-frame only. The sample has some 2,100,000 clones; about 93% are singletons. Sample: naive CD8+ T cells from PBMCs. These receptors came from a man younger than 35 in good health. Some clones in this sample may be carry-over from other donors' samples.

The chain combines TRBV7-8 with TRBJ2-3, with unresolved D. CDR1 is SGHVS, CDR2 FQNEAQ, per germline. The CDR3 covers 13 residues. V was trimmed by 8 bases and J by 1 base, leaving 10 bases between them. The CDR3 DNA is TGTGCCAGCGGTCCGGGTGGCACAGATACGCAGTATTTT. It translates to CASGPGGTDTQYF.

This clone has just a few counts. The chain has TRBV27 and TRBJ1-1; 9 nucleotides align to TRBD1. The junction had 6 bases not matched to a gene; V was cut back by 5 bases and J by 5 bases. Germline V lookup: CDR1 MNHEY, CDR2 SMNVEV (reference sequence). This CDR3 region has 14 residues. The CDR3 DNA is TGTGCCAGCAGTCCACAGGGGGCGATGACTGAAGCTTTCTTT. Protein product: CASSPQGAMTEAFF.

The chain joins TRBV2 to TRBJ2-7; the match to TRBD1 covers 9 bases. Trimming cost V 11 bases and J 4 bases; bases outside gene matches: 9. The CDR3 spans 13 residues. Per germline, CDR1 SNHLY and CDR2 FYNNEI. The chain's CDR3 is CAGQEGQGYEQYF. CDR3 in DNA: TGTGCCGGACAGGAAGGACAGGGGTACGAGCAGTACTTC.

In regard to this clone: Other DNA sequences of this sample code for an identical CDR3. This CDR3 is CASSYSEGNQPQHF. The DNA for the CDR3 is TGTGCCAGCAGTTACTCGGAGGGCAATCAGCCCCAGCATTTT. This sequence joins TRBV6-5 and TRBJ1-5; D is uncertain. CDR3 length: 14 amino acids. The V gene's germline CDR1 is MNHEY and CDR2 SVGAGI. Deletions cut 0 bases from V and 2 bases from J, with 5 bases between.

The CDR3 bases are TGTGCCAGCAGTAGGGACAGGGGGCGCCCCCTTAGCAATCAGCCCCAGCATTTT. Protein sequence: CASSRDRGRPLSNQPQHF. The V gene is TRBV2, the J gene TRBJ1-5; TRBD1 aligns across 12 bases. CDR1 and CDR2 (germline): SNHLY, FYNNEI. V was pared by 5 bases and J by 0 bases, with 8 bases of the junction left unmatched. This CDR3 is 18 amino acids long.

The chain employs TRBV7-8 and TRBJ2-7; D may match TRBD1 or TRBD2 (5 bases each). Trimming removed 5 bases from V and 0 bases from J, with 17 bases in between. CDR3 length: 16 amino acids. Germline CDR1 is SGHVS and CDR2 is FQNEAQ. CDR3 in amino acids: CASSPGRGKSSYEQYF. For the CDR3, the DNA is TGTGCCAGCAGCCCGGGACGGGGAAAAAGCTCCTACGAGCAGTACTTC.

The chain employs TRBV28 and TRBJ2-1, with 8 bases that match TRBD2. In germline, CDR1 is MDHEN, CDR2 SYDVKM. This CDR3 has 17 amino acids. V shed 3 bases and J 1 base; nucleotides not matched to a gene: 8. The CDR3 spells CASSFSQSGSSYNEQFF. The CDR3 nucleotides read TGTGCCAGCAGTTTCTCCCAGAGCGGGAGTTCCTACAATGAGCAGTTCTTC.

This chain uses TRBV27 with TRBJ1-1; unclear D gene. The CDR3 consists of 13 residues. Germline assignment: CDR1 MNHEY and CDR2 SMNVEV (reference sequence). Trimming took 5 bases from V and 4 from J, leaving 11 bases between them. CDR3 region: CASSGLTRTEAFF. Here the CDR3 DNA reads TGTGCCAGCAGTGGGCTGACCCGCACTGAAGCTTTCTTT.

The chain joins TRBV4-3 to TRBJ1-2; possible D gene TRBD1, 6 bases. The CDR3 covers 14 residues. Trimming pared 4 bases from V and 4 bases from J, leaving 13 bases between. CDR1 is LGHNA, CDR2 YSLEER, per germline. The chain's CDR3 is CASSPPGGAYGYTF. The CDR3 DNA is TGCGCCAGCAGCCCCCCCGGGGGGGCCTATGGCTACACCTTC.

The chain joins TRBV28 to TRBJ1-2; 8 nucleotides align to TRBD1. The V segment lost 2 bases and the J segment 11 bases; nucleotides outside the gene matches: 10. The CDR3 contains 14 residues. Germline V gene data show CDR1 as MDHEN and CDR2 as SYDVKM. The chain's CDR3 is CASSLRGRGRTYTF. The CDR3 coding sequence is TGTGCCAGCAGTTTACGGGGCAGGGGGCGAACTTACACCTTC.

The rearrangement links TRBV10-2 to TRBJ2-7; 9 nucleotides match TRBD2. Germline V gene lookup returns CDR1 WSHSY and CDR2 SAAADI. This CDR3 contains 17 residues. The junction had 12 bases not matched to a gene; V was cut back by 6 bases and J by 0 bases. This chain's CDR3 is CASSSSTSGLSSYEQYF. In nucleotides, the CDR3 is TGCGCCAGCAGCTCCAGTACTAGCGGGCTAAGCTCCTACGAGCAGTACTTC.

The chain links TRBV28 to TRBJ1-5, with D perhaps TRBD1 (5 bases). Germline CDR1 MDHEN, CDR2 SYDVKM. This CDR3 contains 15 residues. Deletions cut 4 bases from V and 1 base from J, with 11 bases between. CDR3 in DNA: TGTGCCAGCAGTTCCATACAGGAGAGCAATCAGCCCCAGCATTTT. Translating gives CASSSIQESNQPQHF. The full variable domain, completed using reference TRBV28 and TRBJ1-5, is DVKVTQSSRYLVKRTGEKVFLECVQDMDHENMFWYRQDPGLGLRLIYFSYDVKMKEKGDIPEGYSVSREKKERFSLILESASTNQTSMYLCASSSIQESNQPQHFGDGTRLSIL.

The chain's CDR3 is CASSWGDEQFF. The CDR3 nucleotides are TGTGCCAGCAGCTGGGGAGACGAGCAGTTCTTC. The rearrangement joins TRBV6-6 to TRBJ2-1; D possibly corresponds to TRBD2 (5 bases). Trimming took 6 bases from V and 10 from J, leaving 10 bases between them. CDR1 and CDR2 (germline): MNHNY, SVGAGI (reference sequence). This CDR3 has 11 amino acids.

V and J are TRBV28 and TRBJ1-5, with TRBD1 as a possible D gene (5 bases). Looked up from germline, CDR1 is MDHEN and CDR2 is SYDVKM. The CDR3 runs to 13 residues. V dropped 9 bases and J dropped 3 bases, with 12 bases sitting between them. CDR3 nucleotide sequence: TGTGCCAGTACAGGTTATTACAATCAGCCCCAGCATTTT. Translated: CASTGYYNQPQHF.

The chain employs TRBV7-9 and TRBJ2-3, with D maybe TRBD2 (6 bases). The length of the CDR3 is 15 residues. The germline V and J ends were trimmed by 4 bases and 1 base, with 12 bases remaining between them. Germline CDR1 SEHNR, CDR2 FQNEAQ (reference sequence). This chain's CDR3 is CASSSPSERTDTQYF. The CDR3 region has the DNA TGTGCCAGCAGCTCTCCTAGCGAACGCACAGATACGCAGTATTTT.

This chain connects TRBV29-1 to TRBJ2-7; D is unresolved. Germline V lookup: CDR1 SQVTM, CDR2 ANQGSEA. This CDR3 region has 13 residues. V was cut by 2 bases and J by 0 bases, with 8 bases left in between. CDR3 bases: TGCAGCGTTGAAACCAAGAGCTCCTACGAGCAGTACTTC. Encoded protein: CSVETKSSYEQYF.

The rearrangement joins TRBV11-2 to TRBJ2-5; the D call may be TRBD1 or TRBD2 (7 bases each). CDR1 and CDR2 from the germline V gene are SGHAT and FQNNGV. CDR3 size: 14 residues. The V gene lost 5 bases and the J gene lost 5 bases, with 15 bases spanning the gap. The CDR3 coding sequence is TGTGCCAGCAGCCCCAGGGGGGGCTCTGAGACCCAGTACTTC. Translated, it gives CASSPRGGSETQYF.

The rearrangement joins TRBV30 to TRBJ2-5; 11 bases are shared with TRBD2. The DNA end is a closer match to TRBJ2-7, so the J assignment may be wrong. This CDR3 region has 14 residues. The germline V gene encodes CDR1 GTSNPN and CDR2 SVGIG (reference sequence). The CDR3 DNA reads as TGTGCCTGGAGTGTCCTAGCGGGAGGCCGCGAGCAGTACTTC. Translated, it gives CAWSVLAGGREQYF.

The rearrangement joins TRBV11-2 to TRBJ2-5, with no clear D. CDR3 length equals 12 residues. V gave up 3 bases and J gave up 4 bases, with 6 bases separating them. The germline gives CDR1 SGHAT, CDR2 FQNNGV. Here the CDR3 reads CASSFIGETQYF. The DNA for the CDR3 is TGTGCCAGCAGCTTTATCGGAGAGACCCAGTACTTC.

This chain uses TRBV28 with TRBJ1-2; 7 bases are a match to TRBD1. CDR1 and CDR2 from the germline V gene are MDHEN and SYDVKM. The CDR3 covers 16 residues. Trimming cost V 4 bases and J 5 bases; bases outside gene matches: 13. CDR3 nucleotides: TGTGCCAGCAGTTCCCCTCGACGGGACAGCCTTTATGGCTACACCTTC. It is translated as CASSSPRRDSLYGYTF.